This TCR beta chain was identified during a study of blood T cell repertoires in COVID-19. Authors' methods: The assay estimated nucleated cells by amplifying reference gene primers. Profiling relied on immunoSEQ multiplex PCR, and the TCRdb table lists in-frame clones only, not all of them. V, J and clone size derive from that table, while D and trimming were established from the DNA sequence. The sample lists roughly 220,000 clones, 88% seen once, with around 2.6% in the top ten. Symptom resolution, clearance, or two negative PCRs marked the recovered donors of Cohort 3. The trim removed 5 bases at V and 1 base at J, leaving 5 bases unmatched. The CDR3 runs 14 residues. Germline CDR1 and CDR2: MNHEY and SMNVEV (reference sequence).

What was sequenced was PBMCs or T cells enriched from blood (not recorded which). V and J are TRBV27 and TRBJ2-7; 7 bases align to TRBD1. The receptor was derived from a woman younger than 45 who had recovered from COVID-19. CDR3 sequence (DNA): TGTGCCAGCAGTCCCGGGACAGCTTCCTACGAGCAGTACTTC. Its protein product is CASSPGTASYEQYF.